This TCR beta chain was recorded in a study of OX40 agonist ivuxolimab in advanced cancers. This clone appeared a few times. Here immunoSEQ multiplex PCR was the method, and the copy in TCRdb shows in-frame clones only, minus some. The repertoire holds about 46,000 clones, with 85% to 90% as singletons. The ends were cut back, 3 bases at V and 3 bases at J, with 12 bases in the middle. The CDR3 is 15 residues long. Germline CDR1 reads MDHEN; CDR2 reads SYDVKM. The receptor's source is an adult with an advanced solid tumor such as melanoma, head and neck, liver or kidney cancer. The J gene is TRBJ1-5, the V gene TRBV28; D is undetermined. The source was CD4+ or CD8+ T cells sorted from blood, collected in a trial of the OX40 agonist ivuxolimab. The CDR3 loop reads CASSLDGRNNQPQHF. CDR3 nucleotides: TGTGCCAGCAGTTTGGATGGGCGGAACAATCAGCCCCAGCATTTT.